One sample yielded the 15 T cell receptor beta chains listed below, sequenced in a study of T cell responses to AZD1222 COVID-19 vaccine. Repertoires were generated with immunoSEQ multiplex PCR, while TCRdb's copy carries only in-frame clones and drops some. Of 80,000 to 100,000 clones in the sample, around 90% were seen once. The sample was peripheral blood, taken 28 days after the second AZD1222 dose. The receptors shown here come from an adult who received the AZD1222 COVID-19 vaccine.

The chain combines TRBV9 with TRBJ2-5; 9 nucleotides line up with TRBD1. Germline assignment: CDR1 SGDLS and CDR2 YYNGEE. There are 15 residues in the CDR3. V was clipped by 0 bases and J by 4 bases; unmatched bases: 4. In DNA form, the CDR3 reads TGTGCCAGCAGCGTAGTCGGACAGGGGAGAGAGACCCAGTACTTC. Its protein product is CASSVVGQGRETQYF.

V is TRBV20-1 and J is TRBJ2-5; D is unresolved. CDR1 is DFQATT, CDR2 SNEGSKA, per germline (reference sequence). Trimming took off 2 bases at V and 7 bases at J, with 5 bases between the two ends. The CDR3 consists of 10 residues. The DNA of the CDR3 is TGCAGTGCTAGAATGGGGACCCAGTACTTC. As protein: CSARMGTQYF.

This chain uses TRBV7-2 with TRBJ2-5; 7 bases map to TRBD2. The CDR3 is 14 residues long. Germline CDR1 reads SGHTA; CDR2 reads FQGNSA. Unmatched junction bases numbered 2, after V lost 3 bases and J lost 1 base. CDR3 sequence reads: CASSFQRGQETQYF. Written as DNA, the CDR3 is TGTGCCAGCAGCTTTCAGCGGGGCCAAGAGACCCAGTACTTC. The full variable domain, completed using reference TRBV7-2 and TRBJ2-5, is GAGVSQSPSNKVTEKGKDVELRCDPISGHTALYWYRQSLGQGLEFLIYFQGNSAPDKSGLPSDRFSAERTGGSVSTLTIQRTQQEDSAVYLCASSFQRGQETQYFGPGTRLLVL.

The CDR3 bases are TGTGCCAGCAGCTTTACCCCCGGGACAGGCTACGAGCAGTACTTC. Protein product: CASSFTPGTGYEQYF. The chain recombines TRBV7-2 with TRBJ2-7; 8 bases map to TRBD1. From germline, CDR1 is SGHTA and CDR2 FQGNSA. This CDR3 has 15 amino acids. V was clipped by 3 bases and J by 3 bases; unmatched bases: 7. Full variable domain (remainder filled in from reference TRBV7-2 and TRBJ2-7): GAGVSQSPSNKVTEKGKDVELRCDPISGHTALYWYRQSLGQGLEFLIYFQGNSAPDKSGLPSDRFSAERTGGSVSTLTIQRTQQEDSAVYLCASSFTPGTGYEQYFGPGTRLTVT.

CDR3 in amino acids: CASSAGLKRTNEKLFF. In nucleotides, the CDR3 is TGTGCCAGTAGTGCCGGGCTTAAGAGAACTAATGAAAAACTGTTTTTT. This chain links TRBV19 with TRBJ1-4, with D unresolved. CDR1 and CDR2 from the germline V gene are LNHDA and SQIVND (reference sequence). Trimming stripped 5 bases from V and 1 base from J, with 14 bases between. The CDR3 is 16 residues long.

The sample holds one count of this clone. This sequence joins TRBV19 and TRBJ1-6; maybe TRBD1 (5 bases). V lost 0 bases and J lost 16, with 10 bases in between. The CDR3 sequence is 12 residues long. CDR1 is LNHDA and CDR2 is SQIVND in the germline V gene (reference sequence). The CDR3 here is CASSIDEGPLHF. The CDR3 DNA sequence: TGTGCCAGTAGTATAGACGAGGGGCCACTCCACTTT. The full variable domain, with the rest looked up from reference TRBV19 and TRBJ1-6, is DGGITQSPKYLFRKEGQNVTLSCEQNLNHDAMYWYRQDPGQGLRLIYYSQIVNDFQKGDIAEGYSVSREKKESFPLTVTSAQKNPTAFYLCASSIDEGPLHFGNGTRLTVT.

CDR3: CASRQTPAPLTGQYGYTF. In nucleotides, the CDR3 is TGTGCCAGCAGGCAGACCCCCGCCCCACTGACAGGGCAGTATGGCTACACCTTC. This chain uses TRBV13 with TRBJ1-2; 7 positions match TRBD1. The length of the CDR3 is 18 residues. Unmatched junction bases numbered 21, after V lost 6 bases and J lost 5 bases. CDR1 and CDR2 (germline): PRHDT, FYEKMQ (reference sequence).

This clone has a handful of counts. This rearrangement joins TRBV28 to TRBJ1-4; D is unresolved. Trimming stripped 8 bases from V and 8 bases from J, with 18 bases between. The CDR3 extends over 14 amino acids. Germline V gene sequence: CDR1 MDHEN, CDR2 SYDVKM. CDR3 region: CASRPWKGGEKLFF. The CDR3 DNA follows: TGTGCCAGCCGCCCGTGGAAGGGAGGAGAAAAACTGTTTTTT.

CDR3 region: CASSESAVSYEQYF. The CDR3 nucleotides read TGTGCCAGCAGTGAATCGGCCGTTTCCTACGAGCAGTACTTC. J is TRBJ2-7 and V is TRBV2; D gene uncertain. V shed 2 bases and J shed 1 base, with 9 bases lying between them. Germline CDR1 is SNHLY and CDR2 is FYNNEI. CDR3 size: 14 residues.

This clone has a single count. V usage is TRBV28 and J usage is TRBJ1-2; a possible D gene is TRBD1 (5 bases). Trimming removed 8 bases from V and 8 bases from J, with 15 bases in between. This CDR3 has 12 amino acids. Germline V gene data show CDR1 as MDHEN and CDR2 as SYDVKM. Here the CDR3 reads CASLSGGGGYTF. CDR3 DNA: TGTGCCAGCCTGTCGGGGGGAGGCGGCTACACCTTC.

This rearrangement joins TRBV4-3 to TRBJ1-2, with D possibly being TRBD1 (5 bases). The CDR3 is 15 amino acids. V lost 2 bases to trimming and J lost 0 bases, with 10 bases between them. Germline CDR1 and CDR2: LGHNA and YSLEER. The CDR3 DNA follows: TGCGCCAGCAGCCAACAGACAGCAGCTAACTATGGCTACACCTTC. Encoded protein: CASSQQTAANYGYTF.

About this clone: Because the CDR3 is missing its conserved closing phenylalanine or tryptophan, this is likely a read error. The DNA is omitted, as the CDR3 cannot be located on it reliably, and the CDR3 follows TCRdb's listing. The V call is TRBV2, the J call TRBJ1-4. The length of the CDR3 is 13 amino acids, counting both ends. The germline gives CDR1 SNHLY, CDR2 FYNNEI. The CDR3 is CASSPQGRRFTPC.

The V and J genes are TRBV11-1 and TRBJ2-3, with D uncertain. The CDR3 totals 13 residues. Deletions cut 4 bases from V and 2 bases from J, with 7 bases between. Germline CDR1 reads SGHAT; CDR2 reads FQDESV (reference sequence). The CDR3 is CASSWWNTDTQYF. The CDR3 DNA reads TGTGCCAGCAGCTGGTGGAACACAGATACGCAGTATTTT. Together with reference TRBV11-1 and TRBJ2-3, the CDR3 gives the full variable domain: EAEVAQSPRYKITEKSQAVAFWCDPISGHATLYWYRQILGQGPELLVQFQDESVVDDSQLPKDRFSAERLKGVDSTLKIQPAELGDSAMYLCASSWWNTDTQYFGPGTRLTVL.

This chain links TRBV6-4 with TRBJ1-6; D may be TRBD1 (5 bases). The CDR3 spans 15 residues. V was shortened by 0 bases and J by 6 bases, with 9 bases between the two germline ends. Germline V gene data show CDR1 as MRHNA and CDR2 as SNTAGT. As DNA, the CDR3 is TGTGCCAGCAGTGACTCATCGGGGGTTAATTCACCCCTCCACTTT. Translating gives CASSDSSGVNSPLHF.

This clone was seen only once. The chain links TRBV5-1 to TRBJ2-5; D gene unclear. The CDR3 spans 15 residues. V lost 4 bases and J lost 0, with 13 bases in between. Germline V lookup: CDR1 SGHRS, CDR2 YFSETQ. In nucleotides, the CDR3 is TGCGCCAGCAGCCCCGCACCGACGTACCAAGAGACCCAGTACTTC. This translates into CASSPAPTYQETQYF.